This record concerns one T cell receptor beta chain sequence. A second PCR, run for 7 to 11 cycles, used a sample-barcoded 5' primer plus a J-beta primer mix. TCRdb analysed the 5' RACE reads with MiXCR anew, one entry per CDR3 protein. The sample lists some 1,500,000 distinct CDR3 sequences, roughly 43% seen once, with around 4% in the top ten. The data stem from a study of blood T cells in healthy people across ages. CDR3 size: 14 residues. The germline gives CDR1 SGHKS, CDR2 YYEKEE (reference sequence). V was trimmed by 6 bases and J by 7 bases, leaving 17 bases between them. The sequencing input was blood. The J gene is TRBJ2-1, the V gene TRBV5-5; tentatively, D is TRBD1 or TRBD2 (6 bases each). This sequence was found in a woman between 18 and 29 years old in good health. DNA for the CDR3: TGTGCCAGCAAGGTGGGGGGCCGGCTGAATGAGCAGTTCTTC. Translating it yields CASKVGGRLNEQFF.